Listed below are T cell receptor beta chains from one sample, sequenced in a study of CD8+ T cells in alopecia areata. Sequencing used immunoSEQ multiplex PCR; TCRdb keeps in-frame clones, though not all of them. Among approximately 130,000 clones listed, over 60% were seen once. The sequences come from CD4+ T cells sorted from blood, collected at week 4, from a patient treated with tofacitinib. Source of these receptors: a human donor with alopecia areata. CDR3s include the opening cysteine and the closing phenylalanine or tryptophan. A D gene is named only where the DNA matches it firmly. The listing skips clone size in some rows; elsewhere it reads once, few, many or a size class.

>NA|TRBJ1-5|NA|TRBV4-3
CASSQVPYSNQPQHF
TGCGCCAGCAGCCAAGTTCCCTATAGCAATCAGCCCCAGCATTTT
>NA|TRBJ1-2|few|TRBV30
CAWEKSGWGGYTF
TGTGCCTGGGAAAAGTCAGGGTGGGGCGGCTACACCTTC
>TRBD1|TRBJ2-7|few|TRBV28
CASRTQGSGYEQYF
TGTGCCAGCAGGACACAGGGGAGCGGCTACGAGCAGTACTTC
>NA|TRBJ2-5|few|TRBV2
CASNGGAEETQYF
TGTGCCAGCAATGGGGGGGCCGAGGAGACCCAGTACTTC
>NA|TRBJ1-1|NA|TRBV9
CASSVVEGTKAFF
TGTGCCAGCAGCGTAGTTGAGGGGACGAAAGCTTTCTTT
>NA|TRBJ1-1|NA|TRBV10-3
CAISEEGAVNTEAFF
TGTGCCATCAGTGAGGAAGGGGCAGTGAACACTGAAGCTTTCTTT
>NA|TRBJ1-5|few|TRBV7-9
CASSLSGGGGNQPQHF
TGTGCCAGCAGCTTATCGGGCGGAGGAGGGAATCAGCCCCAGCATTTT
>TRBD2|TRBJ2-4|NA|TRBV4-1
CASSQFAGGNGKNIQYF
TGCGCCAGCAGCCAATTTGCGGGAGGGAATGGCAAAAACATTCAGTACTTC
>NA|TRBJ2-7|few|TRBV7-2
CASSLYSGGEQYF
TGTGCCAGCAGCTTATACTCCGGGGGCGAGCAGTACTTC
>TRBD1|TRBJ2-1|NA|TRBV9
CASSVLGDNRGNEQFF
TGTGCCAGCAGCGTCCTCGGGGACAACAGGGGGAATGAGCAGTTCTTC
>TRBD2|TRBJ2-5|NA|TRBV29-1
CSGQGTSGSRETQYF
TGCAGCGGGCAGGGGACTAGCGGGAGTCGAGAGACCCAGTACTTC
>NA|TRBJ2-7|NA|TRBV27
CASSLSPRGREQYF
TGTGCCAGCAGTTTATCCCCCCGAGGACGGGAGCAGTACTTC
>NA|TRBJ2-5|NA|TRBV29-1
CSVEGGGSETQYF
TGCAGCGTTGAAGGGGGCGGATCTGAGACCCAGTACTTC
>TRBD1|TRBJ2-7|NA|TRBV2
CASSSTGVEQYF
TGTGCCAGCAGTTCAACAGGGGTCGAGCAGTACTTC
>NA|TRBJ2-5|few|TRBV5-4
CASSLVQGTETQYF
TGTGCCAGCAGCTTGGTGCAGGGCACCGAGACCCAGTACTTC
>TRBD1|TRBJ1-1|few|TRBV6-5
CASSYIGTGSTEAFF
TGTGCCAGCAGTTACATTGGGACAGGTAGTACTGAAGCTTTCTTT
>NA|TRBJ2-7|NA|TRBV4-2
CASSQVPSTYEQYF
TGTGCCAGCAGCCAAGTCCCCAGTACCTACGAGCAGTACTTC